This passage covers 3 T cell receptor beta chains from one sample sequenced in a study of early T cells in non-severe SARS-CoV-2 infection. Via MiXCR, TCRdb re-called the 5' RACE reads, giving one row per CDR3 protein. The data contain more than 85,000 distinct CDR3 sequences, 15% to 20% of them singletons. This sample comprised whole blood, obtained at baseline. These receptors were taken from an adult who was a healthcare worker with PCR-confirmed SARS-CoV-2 infection or an uninfected control (not recorded which).

This clonotype was recorded a few times. The chain joins TRBV20-1 to TRBJ2-3; 9 bases match TRBD2. The CDR3 spans 15 residues. The trim removed 4 bases at V and 0 bases at J, leaving 5 bases unmatched. Germline V gene sequence: CDR1 DFQATT, CDR2 SNEGSKA (reference sequence). Here the CDR3 reads CSATGTSRSTDTQYF. CDR3 bases: TGCAGTGCTACCGGGACTAGCAGAAGCACAGATACGCAGTATTTT.

The chain joins TRBV4-2 to TRBJ2-4; the match to TRBD2 covers 7 bases. V shed 2 bases and J 4 bases; nucleotides not matched to a gene: 14. This CDR3 comprises 18 residues. Germline values: CDR1 LGHNA, CDR2 YNFKEQ. The CDR3 region is CASSQSERGGRGKNIQYF. In DNA, the CDR3 is TGTGCCAGCAGCCAAAGCGAGAGGGGCGGGAGAGGGAAAAACATTCAGTACTTC.

The CDR3 loop is CASSLGLPPQNEQFF. The CDR3 coding sequence is TGTGCCAGCAGTTTAGGTCTCCCCCCCCAGAATGAGCAGTTCTTC. The gene calls are TRBV27 and TRBJ2-1; D remains ambiguous. Trimming stripped 2 bases from V and 7 bases from J, with 15 bases between. This CDR3 is 15 amino acids long. Looked up from germline, CDR1 is MNHEY and CDR2 is SMNVEV (reference sequence).